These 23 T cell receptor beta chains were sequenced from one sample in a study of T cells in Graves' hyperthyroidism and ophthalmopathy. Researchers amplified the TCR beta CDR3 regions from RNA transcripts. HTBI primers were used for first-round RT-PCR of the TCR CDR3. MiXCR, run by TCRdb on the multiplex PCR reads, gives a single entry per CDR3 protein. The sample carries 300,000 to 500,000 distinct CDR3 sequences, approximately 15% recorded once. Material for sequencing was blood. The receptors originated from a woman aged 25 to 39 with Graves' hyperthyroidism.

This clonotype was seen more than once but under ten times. CDR3 residues: CASSYRGVNTEAFF. The CDR3 nucleotides read TGTGCCAGCAGTTATCGTGGAGTAAACACTGAAGCTTTCTTT. V is TRBV6-9 and J is TRBJ1-1; D unclear. The V end lost 2 bases, the J end lost 2 bases, and 9 bases lay between the germline ends. The CDR3 loop spans 14 amino acids. Per germline, CDR1 MNHGY and CDR2 SVAAGI.

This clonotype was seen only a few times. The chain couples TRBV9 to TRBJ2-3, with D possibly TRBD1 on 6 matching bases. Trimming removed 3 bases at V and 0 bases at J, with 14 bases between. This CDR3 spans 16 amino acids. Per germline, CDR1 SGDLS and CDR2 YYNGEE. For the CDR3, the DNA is TGTGCCAGCAGCGCCAGAGACAGGTTTAGCACAGATACGCAGTATTTT. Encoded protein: CASSARDRFSTDTQYF.

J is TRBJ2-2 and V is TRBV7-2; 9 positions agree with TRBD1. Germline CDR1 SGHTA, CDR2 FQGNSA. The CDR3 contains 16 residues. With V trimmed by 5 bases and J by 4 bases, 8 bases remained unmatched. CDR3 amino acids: CASSPRGQGRTGELFF. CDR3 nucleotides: TGTGCCAGCAGCCCAAGGGGACAGGGACGCACCGGGGAGCTGTTTTTT.

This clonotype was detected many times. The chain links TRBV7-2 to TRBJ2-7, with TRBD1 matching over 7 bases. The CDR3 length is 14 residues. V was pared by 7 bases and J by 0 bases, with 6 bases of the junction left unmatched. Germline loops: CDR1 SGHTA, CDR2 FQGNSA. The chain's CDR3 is CASKIRGSSYEQYF. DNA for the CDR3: TGTGCCAGCAAAATCAGGGGGAGCTCCTACGAGCAGTACTTC.

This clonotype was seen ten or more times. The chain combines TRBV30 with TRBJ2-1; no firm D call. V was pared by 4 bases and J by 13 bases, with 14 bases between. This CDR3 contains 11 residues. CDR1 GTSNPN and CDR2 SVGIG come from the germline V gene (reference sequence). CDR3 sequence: CAWTDTAEQFF. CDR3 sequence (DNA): TGTGCCTGGACTGACACGGCTGAACAGTTCTTC.

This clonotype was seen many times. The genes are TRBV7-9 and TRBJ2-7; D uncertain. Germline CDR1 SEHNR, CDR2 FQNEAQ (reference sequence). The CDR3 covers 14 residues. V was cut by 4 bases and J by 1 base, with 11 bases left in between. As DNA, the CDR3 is TGTGCCAGCAGCTCCGAAGTTGGGTCCTACGAGCAGTACTTC. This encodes CASSSEVGSYEQYF.

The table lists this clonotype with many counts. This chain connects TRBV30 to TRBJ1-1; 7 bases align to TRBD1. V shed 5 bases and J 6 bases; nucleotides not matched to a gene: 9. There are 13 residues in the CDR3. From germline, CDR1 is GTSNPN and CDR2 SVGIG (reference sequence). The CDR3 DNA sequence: TGTGCCTGGGGCCGACAGGGCGGACCTGAAGCTTTCTTT. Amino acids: CAWGRQGGPEAFF.

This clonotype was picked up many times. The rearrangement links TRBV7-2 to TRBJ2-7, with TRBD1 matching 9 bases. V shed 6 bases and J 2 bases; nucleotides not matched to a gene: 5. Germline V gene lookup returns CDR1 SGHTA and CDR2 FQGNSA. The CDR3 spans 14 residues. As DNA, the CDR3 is TGTGCCAGCAGTGGGACAGGGCTCGCCTACGAGCAGTACTTC. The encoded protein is CASSGTGLAYEQYF.

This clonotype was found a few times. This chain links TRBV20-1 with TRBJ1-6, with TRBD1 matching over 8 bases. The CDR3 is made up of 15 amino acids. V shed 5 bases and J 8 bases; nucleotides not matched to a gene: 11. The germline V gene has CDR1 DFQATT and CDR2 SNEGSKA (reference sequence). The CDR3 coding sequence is TGCAGTGCTGGGTGGGACAGGAATTATGATTCACCCCTCCACTTT. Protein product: CSAGWDRNYDSPLHF.

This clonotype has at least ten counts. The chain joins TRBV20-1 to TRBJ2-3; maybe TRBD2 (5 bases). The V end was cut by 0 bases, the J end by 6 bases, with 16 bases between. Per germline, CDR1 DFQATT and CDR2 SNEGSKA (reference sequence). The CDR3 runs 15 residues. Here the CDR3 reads CSARDAARGADTQYF. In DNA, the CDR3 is TGCAGTGCTAGAGACGCGGCCCGGGGAGCCGATACGCAGTATTTT.

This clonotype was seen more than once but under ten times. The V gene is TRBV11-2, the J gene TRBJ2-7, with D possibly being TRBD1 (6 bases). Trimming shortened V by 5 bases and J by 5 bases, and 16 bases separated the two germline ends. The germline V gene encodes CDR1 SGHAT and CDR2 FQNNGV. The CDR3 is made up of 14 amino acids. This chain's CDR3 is CASSREGQRHEQYF. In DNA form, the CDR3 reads TGTGCCAGCAGCCGAGAAGGACAGAGGCACGAGCAGTACTTC.

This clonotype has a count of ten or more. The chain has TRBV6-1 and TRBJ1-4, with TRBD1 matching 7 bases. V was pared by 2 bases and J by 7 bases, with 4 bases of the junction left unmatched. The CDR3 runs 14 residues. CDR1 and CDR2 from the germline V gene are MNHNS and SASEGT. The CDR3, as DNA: TGTGCCAGCAGTGAAAATACAGGGGCTGAAAAACTGTTTTTT. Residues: CASSENTGAEKLFF.

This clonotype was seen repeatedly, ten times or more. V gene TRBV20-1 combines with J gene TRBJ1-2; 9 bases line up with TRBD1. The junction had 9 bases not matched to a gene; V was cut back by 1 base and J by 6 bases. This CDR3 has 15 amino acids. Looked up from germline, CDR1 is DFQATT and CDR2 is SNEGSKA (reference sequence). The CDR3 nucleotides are TGCAGTGCTAGAGGGGGGACAGGGCTCCCGGATGGCTACACCTTC. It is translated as CSARGGTGLPDGYTF.

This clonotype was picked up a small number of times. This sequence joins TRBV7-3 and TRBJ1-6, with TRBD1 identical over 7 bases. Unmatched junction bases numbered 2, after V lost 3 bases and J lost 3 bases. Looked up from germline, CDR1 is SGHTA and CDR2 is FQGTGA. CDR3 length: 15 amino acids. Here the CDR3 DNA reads TGTGCCAGCAGCTTGGGACAGCTCTATAATTCACCCCTCCACTTT. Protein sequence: CASSLGQLYNSPLHF.

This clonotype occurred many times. CDR3 DNA: TGTGCCAGCAGCTTAGCGGAGACAGGGGGCGGCTACACCTTC. Its translation is CASSLAETGGGYTF. V and J are TRBV7-6 and TRBJ1-2; TRBD1 aligns across 10 bases. V was pared by 0 bases and J by 8 bases, with 3 bases of the junction left unmatched. The CDR3 spans 14 residues. The germline V gene has CDR1 SGHVS and CDR2 FNYEAQ.

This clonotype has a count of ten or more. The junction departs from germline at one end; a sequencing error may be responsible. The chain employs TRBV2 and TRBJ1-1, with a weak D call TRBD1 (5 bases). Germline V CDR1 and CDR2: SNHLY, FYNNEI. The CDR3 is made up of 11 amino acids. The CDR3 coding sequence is TGTGCCAGCAGGGTCAGGGCTGATGCTTTCTTT. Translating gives CASRVRADAFF. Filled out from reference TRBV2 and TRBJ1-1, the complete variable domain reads EPEVTQTPSHQVTQMGQEVILRCVPISNHLYFYWYRQILGQKVEFLVSFYNNEISEKSEIFDDQFSVERPDGSNFTLKIRSTKLEDSAMYFCASRVRADAFFGQGTRLTVV.

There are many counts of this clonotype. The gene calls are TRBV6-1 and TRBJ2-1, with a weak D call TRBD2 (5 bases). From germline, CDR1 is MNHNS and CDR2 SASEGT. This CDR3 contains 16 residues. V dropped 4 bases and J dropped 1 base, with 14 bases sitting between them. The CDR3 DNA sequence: TGTGCCAGCAGTGTTTGGCGGACTGGTTCCTACAATGAGCAGTTCTTC. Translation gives CASSVWRTGSYNEQFF.

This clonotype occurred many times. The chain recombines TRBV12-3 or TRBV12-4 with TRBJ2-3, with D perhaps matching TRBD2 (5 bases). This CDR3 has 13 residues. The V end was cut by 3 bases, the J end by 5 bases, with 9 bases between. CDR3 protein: CASSFGGGDTQYF. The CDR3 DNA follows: TGTGCCAGCAGTTTCGGCGGAGGAGATACGCAGTATTTT.

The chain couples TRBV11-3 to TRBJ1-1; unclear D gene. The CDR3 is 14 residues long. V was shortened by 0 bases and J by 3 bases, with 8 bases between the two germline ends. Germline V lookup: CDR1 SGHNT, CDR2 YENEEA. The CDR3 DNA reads TGTGCCAGCAGCTTAGATCCAGGAGACACTGAAGCTTTCTTT. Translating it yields CASSLDPGDTEAFF.

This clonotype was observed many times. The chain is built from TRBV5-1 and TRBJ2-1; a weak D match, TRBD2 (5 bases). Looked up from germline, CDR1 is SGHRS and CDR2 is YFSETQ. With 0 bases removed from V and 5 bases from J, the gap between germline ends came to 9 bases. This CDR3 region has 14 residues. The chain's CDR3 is CASSLVVGDNEQFF. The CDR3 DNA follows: TGCGCCAGCAGCTTGGTCGTGGGAGACAATGAGCAGTTCTTC.

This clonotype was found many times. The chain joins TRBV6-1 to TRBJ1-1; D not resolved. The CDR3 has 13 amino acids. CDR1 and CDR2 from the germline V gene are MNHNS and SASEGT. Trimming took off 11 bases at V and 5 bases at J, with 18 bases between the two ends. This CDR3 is CASTGGFYTEAFF. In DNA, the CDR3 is TGTGCCTCAACGGGAGGGTTTTATACTGAAGCTTTCTTT.

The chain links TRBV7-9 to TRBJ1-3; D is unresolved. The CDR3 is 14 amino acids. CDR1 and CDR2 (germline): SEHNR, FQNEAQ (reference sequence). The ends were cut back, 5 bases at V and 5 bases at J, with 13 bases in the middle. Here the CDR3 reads CASSLDSGRNTIYF. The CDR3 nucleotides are TGTGCCAGCAGCCTTGATTCCGGAAGAAACACCATATATTTT. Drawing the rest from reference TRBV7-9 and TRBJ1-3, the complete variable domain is DTGVSQNPRHKITKRGQNVTFRCDPISEHNRLYWYRQTLGQGPEFLTYFQNEAQLEKSRLLSDRFSAERPKGSFSTLEIQRTEQGDSAMYLCASSLDSGRNTIYFGEGSWLTVV.

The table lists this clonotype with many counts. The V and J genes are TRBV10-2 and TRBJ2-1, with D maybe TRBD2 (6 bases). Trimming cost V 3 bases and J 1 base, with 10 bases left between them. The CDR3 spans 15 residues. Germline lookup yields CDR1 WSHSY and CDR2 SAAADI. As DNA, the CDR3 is TGCGCCAGCAGTGATTACGGGAGTTCCTACAATGAGCAGTTCTTC. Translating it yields CASSDYGSSYNEQFF.